The rows below give T cell receptor beta chains drawn from one sample of a study of blood T cell repertoires in COVID-19. Sequencing used immunoSEQ multiplex PCR; TCRdb keeps in-frame clones, though not all of them. The sample contains around 220,000 clones, 79% of which appear only once. Input material: peripheral blood. These receptor sequences come from a woman in her thirties or forties with active or convalescent COVID-19. CDR3s include the opening cysteine and the closing phenylalanine or tryptophan. D genes are given only for firm matches. Rows may omit the clone size; those that give it use once, few, many or a size class.

d_call clone_size j_call v_call cdr3_aa cdr3_nt
. . TRBJ1-6 TRBV30 CAWSAGDNSPLHF TGTGCCTGGAGTGCAGGGGATAATTCACCCCTCCACTTT
. . TRBJ1-6 TRBV28 CASRGGSSYNSPLHF TGTGCCAGCAGGGGCGGGAGCTCCTATAATTCACCCCTCCACTTT
. . TRBJ1-1 TRBV18 CASSSRPAADGTEAFF TGTGCCAGCTCGTCCCGCCCCGCCGCAGATGGCACTGAAGCTTTCTTT
TRBD1 once TRBJ1-1 TRBV6-5 CASSYGTVNTEAFF TGTGCCAGCAGTTACGGGACAGTCAACACTGAAGCTTTCTTT
. . TRBJ1-1 TRBV5-4 CASSADRNTEAFF TGTGCCAGCAGCGCCGACAGGAACACTGAAGCTTTCTTT
TRBD2 few TRBJ2-1 TRBV28 CASSLWTSGGHEQFF TGTGCCAGCAGTTTATGGACTAGCGGGGGTCATGAGCAGTTCTTC
. . TRBJ1-6 TRBV5-5 CASSLNHDISYNSPLHF TGTGCCAGCAGCTTGAACCACGACATCTCCTATAATTCACCCCTCCACTTT
. . TRBJ2-2 TRBV9 CGSGSNTGELFF TGCGGTAGCGGTTCGAACACCGGGGAGCTGTTTTTT
TRBD2 . TRBJ2-7 TRBV5-1 CASSLRGLAGPSYEQYF TGCGCCAGCAGCTTGAGAGGTCTAGCGGGACCCTCCTACGAGCAGTACTTC
. . TRBJ1-6 TRBV30 CASDTGSGHSPLHF TGTGCCAGCGATACGGGGTCGGGTCATTCACCCCTCCACTTT
TRBD1 . TRBJ2-5 TRBV9 CASSERTGWETQYF TGTGCCAGCAGCGAACGGACAGGGTGGGAGACCCAGTACTTC
. . TRBJ1-3 TRBV6-5 CASSQPGAGNTIYF TGTGCCAGCAGTCAACCAGGGGCTGGAAACACCATATATTTT
TRBD1 . TRBJ1-6 TRBV4-2 CASSQASAGGWDSPLHF TGTGCCAGCAGCCAAGCTTCGGCAGGGGGTTGGGATTCACCCCTCCACTTT
TRBD1 . TRBJ1-1 TRBV6-5 CASSPGQGYLGAFF TGTGCCAGCAGCCCGGGACAGGGGTATTTGGGCGCTTTCTTT
TRBD1 . TRBJ2-2 TRBV5-4 CASSRDRGIGELFF TGTGCCAGCAGCCGAGACAGGGGGATCGGGGAGCTGTTTTTT
. few TRBJ1-5 TRBV5-1 CASSLAGSGAGSPQHF TGCGCCAGCAGCTTGGCGGGCAGCGGAGCGGGGTCGCCCCAGCATTTT
. . TRBJ1-1 TRBV5-1 CASSPSGQGTSAFF TGCGCCAGCAGCCCATCAGGGCAGGGGACGTCAGCTTTCTTT
. . TRBJ2-5 TRBV12-3/TRBV12-4 CASSFGDQETQYF TGTGCCAGTAGCTTCGGGGACCAAGAGACCCAGTACTTC
. many TRBJ2-2 TRBV19 CATKGSRGTGELFF TGTGCCACCAAGGGGTCCCGGGGGACCGGGGAGCTGTTTTTT
. . TRBJ1-5 TRBV12-5 CASGGKGGIGGNQPQHF TGTGCTAGTGGTGGGAAGGGGGGGATTGGTGGCAATCAGCCCCAGCATTTT
. . TRBJ1-2 TRBV7-2 CASSLALRVYGYTF TGTGCCAGCAGCTTAGCTCTCCGAGTCTATGGCTACACCTTC
. few TRBJ2-1 TRBV5-1 CASSLVSGNEQFF TGCGCCAGCAGCTTGGTTTCGGGAAATGAGCAGTTCTTC
TRBD2 . TRBJ2-5 TRBV4-1 CASSQLGLDKETQYF TGCGCCAGCAGCCAACTGGGACTAGACAAAGAGACCCAGTACTTC
. . TRBJ2-1 TRBV29-1 CSGGRDRGGNEQFF TGCAGCGGCGGGAGGGACAGGGGTGGGAATGAGCAGTTCTTC
TRBD2 . TRBJ2-1 TRBV7-3 CASSFPSGGSDNEQFF TGTGCCAGCAGCTTCCCGAGCGGGGGGTCCGACAATGAGCAGTTCTTC
. . TRBJ1-2 TRBV21-1 CASSSGGANYGYTF TGTGCCAGCAGCAGCGGGGGAGCTAACTATGGCTACACCTTC